This T cell receptor beta chain is drawn from a study of blood T cell repertoires in COVID-19. Overall study: COVID-19 samples from acute and convalescent phases originated in the United States, Italy and Spain. Nucleic acid was either cDNA or gDNA, and it came from T cells, B-cell-depleted T cells, or PBMCs.

Assay used: immunoSEQ multiplex PCR; TCRdb lists only in-frame clones, some missing. The data show around 100,000 clones, with nearly 90% seen just once and 3% to 3.5% held by the top ten. Germline assignment: CDR1 MDHEN and CDR2 SYDVKM. The CDR3 spans 13 residues. The junction had 0 bases not matched to a gene; V was cut back by 6 bases and J by 4 bases. Sequences were obtained from peripheral blood. The TCR comes from a man aged 50 to 60 in a cohort sampled during active COVID-19. This rearrangement joins TRBV28 to TRBJ2-1; TRBD2 matches 10 bases. The CDR3, as DNA: TGTGCCAGCAGAGCGGGGGGGTACAATGAGCAGTTCTTC. Translation gives CASRAGGYNEQFF.